This section outlines one TCR beta chain sequence together with its context. Its antigen is not yet known. No much larger clonotype is one base removed from it; base qualities were not supplied. Using the deep immunoSEQ assay, TCR CDR3 regions were amplified from genomic DNA by multiplex PCR. Genomic DNA extracted from each cell subset was distributed evenly over all wells of several immunoSEQ 96-well plates, and each plate served as one replicate. Each replicate PCR for unsorted PBMC received roughly 300 ng genomic DNA, equal to tens of thousands of T cell genomes. Unsorted PBMC genomic DNA was sequenced across ten immunoSEQ deep assay plates. The purified libraries were quantified using a Qubit 3.0 fluorometer, sized with a Bioanalyzer 2100, and then quantified again using the KAPA Library Quantification kit. Every immunoSEQ 96-well plate was sequenced on a dedicated single-read 150-cycle Illumina NextSeq 550 flow cell. In the source study's methods: Because the immunoSEQ output held only junctional sequences and lacked quality scores, the filtering could not match the filtering applied to full-length reads. To assign V/J genes and CDR3, sequences were annotated against IMGT germline references using PyIR, a Python wrapper for IgBLAST v1.9. Reads with weak V/J assignments (E-value above 1e-6), missing CDR3, stop codons, out-of-frame junctions, or ambiguous translated residues were removed. A V3J clonotype was defined by an identical inferred V gene, J gene, and CDR3 amino acid sequence. Percentage overlap between repertoires was computed as shared unique clonotypes divided by the size of the smaller repertoire. RTK rarefaction, the Chao1 estimator, and Recon v2.1 estimates of unobserved clonotypes were used to assess repertoire richness. As stored in TCRdb, this immuneACCESS dataset retains in-frame rearrangements with V and J assigned. A fraction of the clones does not appear; measured against another copy, unresolved V genes explain less than half of the discrepancy, and the remainder lacks a known reason. V and J calls and clone size are given by that table; D and trimming were obtained from the DNA. The table for this sample lists roughly 480,000 clones; 79% of them were counted only once. The top ten clones comprise less than 15% of the sample.

In the germline V gene (reference sequence), CDR1 corresponds to SEHNR and CDR2 to FQNEAQ. The CDR3, cysteine through phenylalanine, is 15 amino acids long. Only CDR3 DNA is held: 45 bases, read in frame from base 1. V trim: 5 bases; J trim: 0 bases; unmatched bases: 5. The donors were healthy, HIV-negative adults with no recently reported acute infections or vaccinations. Every donor was a Caucasian adult residing in Nashville, Tennessee, USA. For unsorted samples, some 100 million PBMCs were counted and genomic DNA was extracted with the QIAamp DNA Blood Mini kit. After blood collection by leukapheresis, PBMCs were isolated using Ficoll-Histopaque density gradient centrifugation and then cryopreserved in the vapor phase of liquid nitrogen. This sample was taken from a study of shared clonotypes between healthy human individuals (dated by TCRdb to between 2020 and 2021). About the investigation overall: Two women and three men aged 18 to 49 years were included in the cohort. Each donor's leukapheresis produced roughly between about 0.9 and 9.5 billion PBMCs. To increase sequencing depth and limit assay-specific biases, different laboratories used diverse techniques to prepare libraries and sequence TCR repertoires. To estimate repertoire size and how much clonotype sharing occurs between individuals, the study deeply sequenced the blood TCR repertoires of five healthy adults. Study-wide conclusions, independent of this receptor: Based on pairwise subsampling, the degree of clonotype sharing among donors was expected to be affected by sequencing depth. The small number of donors limited the genetic and exposure-history diversity represented. Sampling was restricted to blood, and TCR repertoires in tissues likely differ from the TCR repertoires found in blood.

The rearranged chain carries TRBV7-9 and TRBJ1-1; 8 central bases correspond to TRBD1. Sequencing input: PBMCs. The TCR originated in a woman in her forties in good health. Some clones in this sample may be carry-over from other donors' samples. The encoded CDR3 is CASSPGDRLNTEAFF. The base sequence is TGTGCCAGCAGCCCAGGGGACAGGCTGAACACTGAAGCTTTCTTT.